The 21 T cell receptor beta chains below were found in one sample sequenced in a study of CD8+CD57+ T cells in acquired aplastic anemia. The study profiled TCR beta VDJ and CDR3 using genomic DNA as template. One entry per CDR3 protein results from TCRdb running MiXCR on the reads. The table includes approximately 190,000 distinct CDR3 sequences, 64% detected once. The specimen was sorted CD4+, CD8+, or CD8+CD57+ T cells (not recorded which) from PBMCs. All receptors come from a human donor with severe aplastic anemia or a healthy control (not recorded which).

The chain is built from TRBV7-2 and TRBJ2-7; no clear D. Trimming pared 4 bases from V and 5 bases from J, leaving 12 bases between. Germline loops: CDR1 SGHTA, CDR2 FQGNSA. CDR3 length: 13 residues. CDR3 bases: TGTGCCAGCAGCTCATTTTCTACCCACGAGCAGTACTTC. It yields the protein CASSSFSTHEQYF.

This clonotype showed up just once. The chain uses TRBV19 and TRBJ1-2, with D unclear. The germline gives CDR1 LNHDA, CDR2 SQIVND (reference sequence). This CDR3 is 13 amino acids long. Trimming left V 2 bases short and J 4 bases short, with 8 bases between. The CDR3 loop reads CASSISSPYGYTF. The CDR3 DNA reads as TGTGCCAGTAGTATATCCAGTCCCTATGGCTACACCTTC. Looking up the rest from reference TRBV19 and TRBJ1-2 gives the full variable domain: DGGITQSPKYLFRKEGQNVTLSCEQNLNHDAMYWYRQDPGQGLRLIYYSQIVNDFQKGDIAEGYSVSREKKESFPLTVTSAQKNPTAFYLCASSISSPYGYTFGSGTRLTVV.

The J gene is TRBJ1-4, the V gene TRBV20-1, with D hard to call. V lost 0 bases, J lost 7 bases, and 6 bases lay in between. Germline CDR1 DFQATT, CDR2 SNEGSKA (reference sequence). CDR3 size: 12 residues. CDR3: CSARDLGEKLFF. The CDR3 nucleotides read TGCAGTGCTAGAGATCTGGGTGAAAAACTGTTTTTT.

V usage is TRBV9 and J usage is TRBJ1-6; TRBD1 agrees at 9 bases. Germline V gives CDR1 SGDLS, CDR2 YYNGEE. V was pared by 3 bases and J by 10 bases, with 14 bases of the junction left unmatched. The CDR3 has 17 amino acids. CDR3 sequence (DNA): TGTGCCAGCAGCGGATGGACAGGGGAGGACGAATCATCACCCCTCCACTTT. This translates into CASSGWTGEDESSPLHF.

As to this clonotype: The junction and the germline gene differ at one end; a read error may be behind it. V gene TRBV7-9 combines with J gene TRBJ1-2; D may be TRBD1 (5 bases). This CDR3 has 14 residues. From germline, CDR1 is SEHNR and CDR2 FQNEAQ (reference sequence). As DNA, the CDR3 is TGTGCCAGCAGCTCTACCGGGACGGTGGCGGGCTGCACCTTC. Protein sequence: CASSSTGTVAGCTF.

The chain combines TRBV10-3 with TRBJ2-7, with 7 bases aligning to TRBD1. CDR3 size: 15 residues. Per germline, CDR1 ENHRY and CDR2 SYGVKD. V lost 5 bases to trimming and J lost 3 bases; unmatched junction nucleotides: 10. CDR3 nucleotides: TGTGCCATCAGTCAATACGGACAGGCCGGCTACGAGCAGTACTTC. This sequence encodes CAISQYGQAGYEQYF.

As to this clonotype: Compared with germline, one end of the junction differs, possibly owing to a read error. The J gene is TRBJ1-2, the V gene TRBV20-1; no clear D gene. The CDR3 is 9 residues long. Germline values: CDR1 DFQATT, CDR2 SNEGSKA (reference sequence). This CDR3 reads CSAKPTLPF. Written as DNA, the CDR3 is TGCAGTGCTAAACCGACCTTACCCTTC.

This chain connects TRBV19 to TRBJ1-2; maybe TRBD1 (6 bases). Trimming removed 5 bases at V and 3 bases at J, with 13 bases between. This CDR3 has 14 amino acids. The germline gives CDR1 LNHDA, CDR2 SQIVND (reference sequence). CDR3 sequence: CASSAWTDDYGYTF. CDR3 sequence (DNA): TGTGCCAGTAGTGCCTGGACAGATGACTATGGCTACACCTTC. The full variable domain, with the rest looked up from reference TRBV19 and TRBJ1-2, is DGGITQSPKYLFRKEGQNVTLSCEQNLNHDAMYWYRQDPGQGLRLIYYSQIVNDFQKGDIAEGYSVSREKKESFPLTVTSAQKNPTAFYLCASSAWTDDYGYTFGSGTRLTVV.

This clonotype was recorded many times. The chain links TRBV10-3 to TRBJ2-7, with D perhaps assigned TRBD1 or TRBD2 (5 bases each). Per germline, CDR1 ENHRY and CDR2 SYGVKD. The CDR3 length is 13 residues. Trimming removed 5 bases at V and 3 bases at J, with 11 bases between. The CDR3 spells CAISRGPGYEQYF. CDR3 DNA: TGTGCCATCAGTAGGGGACCGGGCTACGAGCAGTACTTC.

The chain employs TRBV29-1 and TRBJ2-5, with D perhaps matching TRBD1 (5 bases). V shed 6 bases and J shed 11 bases, with 22 bases lying between them. The germline gives CDR1 SQVTM, CDR2 ANQGSEA. The CDR3 extends over 13 amino acids. CDR3 DNA sequence: TGCAGCGTGGGGCGCCGACTTTCGATACCGCAGTACTTC. It encodes CSVGRRLSIPQYF. Looking up the rest from reference TRBV29-1 and TRBJ2-5 gives the full variable domain: SAVISQKPSRDICQRGTSLTIQCQVDSQVTMMFWYRQQPGQSLTLIATANQGSEATYESGFVIDKFPISRPNLTFSTLTVSNMSPEDSSIYLCSVGRRLSIPQYFGPGTRLLVL.

As for this clonotype: A read error may explain this, as a much larger clone is one base away. The chain employs TRBV9 and TRBJ2-1; 9 bases line up with TRBD1. The CDR3 consists of 15 residues. CDR1 SGDLS and CDR2 YYNGEE come from the germline V gene. CDR3 amino acids: CASSAQGAGYNGQFF. As DNA, the CDR3 is TGTGCCAGCAGCGCACAGGGGGCGGGTTACAATGGGCAGTTCTTC.

The DNA of the CDR3 is TGCAGCGTAAGTATGAACACTGAAGCTTTCTTT. It translates to CSVSMNTEAFF. This chain connects TRBV29-1 to TRBJ1-1; D not resolved. CDR1 SQVTM and CDR2 ANQGSEA come from the germline V gene. The CDR3 runs to 11 residues. The ends were cut back, 6 bases at V and 0 bases at J, with 5 bases in the middle.

The chain links TRBV2 to TRBJ2-3, with 8 nucleotides matching TRBD1. The CDR3 runs 15 residues. The V gene end was trimmed by 7 bases and the J gene end by 5 bases; junction bases not matched to a gene: 11. Germline assignment: CDR1 SNHLY and CDR2 FYNNEI. Here the CDR3 reads CASTTRTGREDTQYF. The CDR3, as DNA: TGTGCCAGCACCACCCGGACAGGGCGGGAAGATACGCAGTATTTT.

This clonotype was observed at least ten times. This chain links TRBV2 with TRBJ1-1; D is unclear. Germline V gives CDR1 SNHLY, CDR2 FYNNEI. The V and J ends lost 8 bases and 0 bases respectively, with 10 bases between them. The CDR3 extends over 13 amino acids. CDR3 amino acids: CASWPYMNTEAFF. CDR3 DNA sequence: TGTGCCAGCTGGCCCTACATGAACACTGAAGCTTTCTTT. The complete variable domain, with remaining parts taken from reference TRBV2 and TRBJ1-1, reads EPEVTQTPSHQVTQMGQEVILRCVPISNHLYFYWYRQILGQKVEFLVSFYNNEISEKSEIFDDQFSVERPDGSNFTLKIRSTKLEDSAMYFCASWPYMNTEAFFGQGTRLTVV.

In nucleotides, the CDR3 is TGTGCCAGCGGGGGGGCGTACGAGCAGTACTTC. It specifies CASGGAYEQYF. The chain carries TRBV2 and TRBJ2-7, with a tentative D call TRBD2 (7 bases). The germline CDR1 and CDR2 sequences are SNHLY and FYNNEI. Trimming left V 8 bases short and J 4 bases short, with 9 bases between. CDR3 length equals 11 residues.

J is TRBJ1-1 and V is TRBV7-2, with D possibly being TRBD1 (5 bases). Germline V gene lookup returns CDR1 SGHTA and CDR2 FQGNSA. The CDR3 is made up of 14 amino acids. The germline V and J ends were trimmed by 4 bases and 1 base, with 10 bases remaining between them. The CDR3 sequence is CASSSRGTNTEAFF. DNA for the CDR3: TGTGCCAGCAGCTCTAGGGGTACGAACACTGAAGCTTTCTTT.

J is TRBJ2-2 and V is TRBV7-2; D gene ambiguous. Trimming removed 1 base from V and 9 bases from J, with 9 bases in between. Germline V gene lookup returns CDR1 SGHTA and CDR2 FQGNSA. The CDR3 sequence is 13 residues long. CDR3: CASSLEERRELFF. The CDR3 DNA reads TGTGCCAGCAGCTTAGAGGAAAGGAGGGAGCTGTTTTTT.

This clonotype was found once. The V and J genes are TRBV7-2 and TRBJ1-1, with 8 bases aligning to TRBD1. The CDR3 is 16 residues long. The V and J ends lost 1 base and 1 base, in that order; junction bases with no gene match: 5. In germline, CDR1 is SGHTA, CDR2 FQGNSA. The CDR3 DNA reads TGTGCCAGCAGCTTAGGCAGGGGGCGCGGGAACACTGAAGCTTTCTTT. Its translation is CASSLGRGRGNTEAFF.

The rearrangement joins TRBV7-8 to TRBJ2-3, with no clear D. Trimming removed 5 bases at V and 1 base at J, with 10 bases between. CDR3 length: 14 residues. Germline assignment: CDR1 SGHVS and CDR2 FQNEAQ. CDR3 DNA: TGTGCCAGCAGCCCCGGACGGGGCACAGATACGCAGTATTTT. Its protein product is CASSPGRGTDTQYF.

This clonotype was seen many times. The chain employs TRBV19 and TRBJ1-2; D gene unclear. This CDR3 spans 14 amino acids. Germline values: CDR1 LNHDA, CDR2 SQIVND (reference sequence). The V end was cut by 2 bases, the J end by 3 bases, with 10 bases between. This CDR3 is CASSIPSGYYGYTF. The CDR3 DNA is TGTGCCAGTAGTATACCCTCGGGATACTATGGCTACACCTTC.

This clonotype was seen ten or more times. This chain uses TRBV9 with TRBJ2-2; D not certain. CDR1 is SGDLS and CDR2 is YYNGEE in the germline V gene. V was clipped by 0 bases and J by 3 bases, with 6 bases between them. This CDR3 has 14 residues. DNA of the CDR3: TGTGCCAGCAGCGTAGCTTGGGACACCGGGGAGCTGTTTTTT. It encodes CASSVAWDTGELFF.